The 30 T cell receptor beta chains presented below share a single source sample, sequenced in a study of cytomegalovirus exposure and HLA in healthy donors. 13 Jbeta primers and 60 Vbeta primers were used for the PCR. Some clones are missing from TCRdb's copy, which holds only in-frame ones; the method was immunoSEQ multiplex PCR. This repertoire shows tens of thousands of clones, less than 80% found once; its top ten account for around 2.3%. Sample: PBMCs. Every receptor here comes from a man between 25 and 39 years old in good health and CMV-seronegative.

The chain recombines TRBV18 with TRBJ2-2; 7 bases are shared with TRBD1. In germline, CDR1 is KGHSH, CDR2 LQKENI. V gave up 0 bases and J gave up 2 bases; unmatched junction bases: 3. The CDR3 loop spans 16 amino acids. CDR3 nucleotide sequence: TGTGCCAGCTCACCACCAAACAGGGGCAACACCGGGGAGCTGTTTTTT. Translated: CASSPPNRGNTGELFF.

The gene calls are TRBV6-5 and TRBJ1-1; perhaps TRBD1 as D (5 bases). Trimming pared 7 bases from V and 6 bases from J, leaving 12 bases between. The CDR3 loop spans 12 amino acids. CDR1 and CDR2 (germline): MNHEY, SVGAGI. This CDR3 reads CASTPGGAEAFF. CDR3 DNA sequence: TGTGCCAGCACCCCGGGAGGGGCTGAAGCTTTCTTT.

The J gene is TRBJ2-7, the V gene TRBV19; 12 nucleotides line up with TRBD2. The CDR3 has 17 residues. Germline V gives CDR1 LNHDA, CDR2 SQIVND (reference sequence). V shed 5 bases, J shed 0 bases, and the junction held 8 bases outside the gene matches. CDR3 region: CASSPGRTSGDSYEQYF. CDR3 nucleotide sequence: TGTGCCAGTAGTCCAGGACGGACTAGCGGGGACTCCTACGAGCAGTACTTC.

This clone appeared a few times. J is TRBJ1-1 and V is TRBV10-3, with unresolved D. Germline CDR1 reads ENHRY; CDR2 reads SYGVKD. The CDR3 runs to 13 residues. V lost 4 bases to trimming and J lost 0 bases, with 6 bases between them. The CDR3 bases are TGTGCCATCAGTGGAGGTCTGAACACTGAAGCTTTCTTT. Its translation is CAISGGLNTEAFF.

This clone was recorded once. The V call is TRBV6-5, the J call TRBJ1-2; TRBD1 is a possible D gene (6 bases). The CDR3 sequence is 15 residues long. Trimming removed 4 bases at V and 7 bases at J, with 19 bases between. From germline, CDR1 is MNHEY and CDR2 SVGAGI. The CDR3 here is CASSSRSSGESGYTF. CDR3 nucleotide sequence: TGTGCCAGCAGTTCCCGTTCCTCAGGGGAAAGTGGCTACACCTTC.

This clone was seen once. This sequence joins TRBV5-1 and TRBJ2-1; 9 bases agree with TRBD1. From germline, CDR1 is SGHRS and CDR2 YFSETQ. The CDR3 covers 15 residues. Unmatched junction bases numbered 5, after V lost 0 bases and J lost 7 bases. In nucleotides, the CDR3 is TGCGCCAGCAGCTTGGGGGGACAGGGTTGGAATGAGCAGTTCTTC. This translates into CASSLGGQGWNEQFF.

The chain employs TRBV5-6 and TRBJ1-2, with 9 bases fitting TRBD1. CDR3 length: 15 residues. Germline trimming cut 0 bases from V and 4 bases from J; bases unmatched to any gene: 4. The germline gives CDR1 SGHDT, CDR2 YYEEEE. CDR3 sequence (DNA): TGTGCCAGCAGCTTGGGGGACAGGGATGCCTATGGCTACACCTTC. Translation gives CASSLGDRDAYGYTF.

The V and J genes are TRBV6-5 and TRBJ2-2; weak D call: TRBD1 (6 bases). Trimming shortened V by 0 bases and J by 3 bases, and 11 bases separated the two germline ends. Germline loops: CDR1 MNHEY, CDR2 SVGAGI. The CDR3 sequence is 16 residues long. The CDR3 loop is CASSYSNAGDTGELFF. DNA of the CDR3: TGTGCCAGCAGTTACTCGAATGCAGGGGACACCGGGGAGCTGTTTTTT.

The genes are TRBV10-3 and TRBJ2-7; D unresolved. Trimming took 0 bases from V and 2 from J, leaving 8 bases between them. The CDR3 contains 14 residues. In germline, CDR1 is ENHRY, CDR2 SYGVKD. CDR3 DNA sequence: TGTGCCATCAGTGAGTCTGACGGAGCCTACGAGCAGTACTTC. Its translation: CAISESDGAYEQYF.

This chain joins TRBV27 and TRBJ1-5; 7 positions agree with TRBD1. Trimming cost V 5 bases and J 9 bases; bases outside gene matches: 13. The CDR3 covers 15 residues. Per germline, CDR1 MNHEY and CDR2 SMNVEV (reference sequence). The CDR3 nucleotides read TGTGCCAGCAGTCCAGGGGACAGTTTTGTTGGGCCCCAGCATTTT. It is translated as CASSPGDSFVGPQHF.

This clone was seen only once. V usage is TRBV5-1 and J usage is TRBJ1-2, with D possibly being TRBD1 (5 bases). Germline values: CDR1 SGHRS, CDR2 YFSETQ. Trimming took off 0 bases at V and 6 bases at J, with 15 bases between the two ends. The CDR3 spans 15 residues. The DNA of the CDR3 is TGCGCCAGCAGCTTGGACCTATCAGGGTATAATGGCTACACCTTC. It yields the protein CASSLDLSGYNGYTF.

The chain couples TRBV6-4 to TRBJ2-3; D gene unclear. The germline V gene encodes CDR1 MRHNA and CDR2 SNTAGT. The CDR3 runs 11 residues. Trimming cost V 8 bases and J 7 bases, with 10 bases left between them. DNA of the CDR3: TGTGCCAGCGGAGACTTATATACGCAGTATTTT. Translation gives CASGDLYTQYF.

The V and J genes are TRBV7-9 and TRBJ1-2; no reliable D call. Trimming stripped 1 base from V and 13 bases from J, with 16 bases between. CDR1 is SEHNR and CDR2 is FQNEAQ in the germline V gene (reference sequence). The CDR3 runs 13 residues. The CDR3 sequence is CASSLEDTGKSTF. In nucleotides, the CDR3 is TGTGCCAGCAGCTTAGAGGATACGGGAAAATCCACCTTC.

In DNA form, the CDR3 reads TGTGCCAGCAGTTACGGACAGCACAAGTTGAACACTGAAGCTTTCTTT. This sequence encodes CASSYGQHKLNTEAFF. This rearrangement joins TRBV6-5 to TRBJ1-1; TRBD1 might be the D (6 bases). The germline V gene encodes CDR1 MNHEY and CDR2 SVGAGI. The CDR3 runs to 16 residues. The V end lost 2 bases, the J end lost 0 bases, and 13 bases lay between the germline ends.

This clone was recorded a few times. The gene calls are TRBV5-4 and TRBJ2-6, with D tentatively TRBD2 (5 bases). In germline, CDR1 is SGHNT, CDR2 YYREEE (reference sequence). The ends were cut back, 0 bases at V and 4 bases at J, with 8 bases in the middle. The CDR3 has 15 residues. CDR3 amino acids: CASSLDPGGANVLTF. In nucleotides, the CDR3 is TGTGCCAGCAGCTTGGACCCGGGAGGGGCCAACGTCCTGACTTTC.

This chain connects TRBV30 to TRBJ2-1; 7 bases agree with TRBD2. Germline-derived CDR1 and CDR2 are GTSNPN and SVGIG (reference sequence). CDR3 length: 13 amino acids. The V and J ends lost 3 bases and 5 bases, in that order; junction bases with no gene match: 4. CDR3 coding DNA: TGTGCCTGGAGCCTGGGACTAAACAATGAGCAGTTCTTC. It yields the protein CAWSLGLNNEQFF.

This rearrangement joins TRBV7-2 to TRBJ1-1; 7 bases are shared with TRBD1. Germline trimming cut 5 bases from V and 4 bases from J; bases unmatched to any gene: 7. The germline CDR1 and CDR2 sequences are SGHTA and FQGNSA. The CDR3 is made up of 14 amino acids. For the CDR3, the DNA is TGTGCCAGCAGCCCCAGACAGGGAGGCACTGAAGCTTTCTTT. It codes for CASSPRQGGTEAFF.

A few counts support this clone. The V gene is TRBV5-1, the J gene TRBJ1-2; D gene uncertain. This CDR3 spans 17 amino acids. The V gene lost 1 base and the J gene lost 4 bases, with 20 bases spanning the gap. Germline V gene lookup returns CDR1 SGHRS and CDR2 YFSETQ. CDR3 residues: CASSLSGSGRTPYGYTF. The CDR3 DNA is TGCGCCAGCAGCTTGTCGGGCAGCGGAAGAACGCCCTATGGCTACACCTTC.

CDR3 coding DNA: TGTGCCAGCAGTTACTCGGGACAGGGGGCGCGAGATACGCAGTATTTT. As protein: CASSYSGQGARDTQYF. V gene TRBV6-6 combines with J gene TRBJ2-3, with 12 bases that match TRBD1. Losses at the gene ends were 0 bases for V and 5 bases for J; bases not matched to a gene: 3. Germline V gene sequence: CDR1 MNHNY, CDR2 SVGAGI (reference sequence). The CDR3 totals 16 residues.

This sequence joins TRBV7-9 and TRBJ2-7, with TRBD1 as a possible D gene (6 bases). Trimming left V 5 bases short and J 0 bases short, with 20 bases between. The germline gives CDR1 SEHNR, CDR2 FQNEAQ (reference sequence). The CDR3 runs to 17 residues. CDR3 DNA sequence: TGTGCCAGCAGCATAAACCAACCCGGGACACCCTCCTACGAGCAGTACTTC. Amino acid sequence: CASSINQPGTPSYEQYF. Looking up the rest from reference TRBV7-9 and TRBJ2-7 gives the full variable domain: DTGVSQNPRHKITKRGQNVTFRCDPISEHNRLYWYRQTLGQGPEFLTYFQNEAQLEKSRLLSDRFSAERPKGSFSTLEIQRTEQGDSAMYLCASSINQPGTPSYEQYFGPGTRLTVT.

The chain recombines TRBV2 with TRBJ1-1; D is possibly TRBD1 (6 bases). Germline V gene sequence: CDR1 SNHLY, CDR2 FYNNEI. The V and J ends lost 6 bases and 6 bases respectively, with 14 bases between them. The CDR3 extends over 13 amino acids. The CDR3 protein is CASRDTGGPEAFF. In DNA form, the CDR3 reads TGTGCCAGCAGGGATACGGGGGGCCCTGAAGCTTTCTTT.

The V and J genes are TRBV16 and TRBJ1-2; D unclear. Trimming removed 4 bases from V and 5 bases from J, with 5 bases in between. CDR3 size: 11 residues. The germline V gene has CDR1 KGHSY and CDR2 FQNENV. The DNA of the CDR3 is TGTGCCAGCAGCCCGGGATATGGCTACACCTTC. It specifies CASSPGYGYTF.

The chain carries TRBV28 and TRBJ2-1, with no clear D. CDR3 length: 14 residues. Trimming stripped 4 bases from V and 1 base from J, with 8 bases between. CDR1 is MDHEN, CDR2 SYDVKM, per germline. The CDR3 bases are TGTGCCAGCAGTTCACCCAGGTCCTACAATGAGCAGTTCTTC. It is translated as CASSSPRSYNEQFF.

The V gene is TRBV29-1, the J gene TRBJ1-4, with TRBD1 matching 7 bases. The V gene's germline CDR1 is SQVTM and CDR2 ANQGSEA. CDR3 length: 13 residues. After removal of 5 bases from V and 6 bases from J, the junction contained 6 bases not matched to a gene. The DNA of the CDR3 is TGCAGCGTTAGACAGGGAATAGATGAAAAACTGTTTTTT. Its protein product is CSVRQGIDEKLFF.

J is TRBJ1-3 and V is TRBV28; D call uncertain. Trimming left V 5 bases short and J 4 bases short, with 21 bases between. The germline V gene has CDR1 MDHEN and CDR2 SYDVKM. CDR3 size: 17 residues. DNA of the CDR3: TGTGCCAGCAGTGGGATTAGGACTGCCGGCTGGGGAAACACCATATATTTT. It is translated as CASSGIRTAGWGNTIYF. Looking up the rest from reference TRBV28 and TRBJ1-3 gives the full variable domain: DVKVTQSSRYLVKRTGEKVFLECVQDMDHENMFWYRQDPGLGLRLIYFSYDVKMKEKGDIPEGYSVSREKKERFSLILESASTNQTSMYLCASSGIRTAGWGNTIYFGEGSWLTVV.

CDR3 loop: CASSLRDRFSGANVLTF. CDR3 nucleotides: TGTGCCAGCAGTTTACGGGACAGGTTCTCTGGGGCCAACGTCCTGACTTTC. The rearrangement links TRBV28 to TRBJ2-6; 8 bases are shared with TRBD1. V trimming: 2 bases; J trimming: 0 bases; junction bases outside the gene matches: 3. This CDR3 is built from 17 residues. The germline V gene has CDR1 MDHEN and CDR2 SYDVKM.

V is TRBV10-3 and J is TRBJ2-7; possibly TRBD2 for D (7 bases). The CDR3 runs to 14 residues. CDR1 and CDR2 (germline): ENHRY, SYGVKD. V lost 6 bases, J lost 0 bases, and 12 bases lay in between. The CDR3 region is CAIRGGGTSYEQYF. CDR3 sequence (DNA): TGTGCCATCAGAGGGGGGGGGACCTCCTACGAGCAGTACTTC.

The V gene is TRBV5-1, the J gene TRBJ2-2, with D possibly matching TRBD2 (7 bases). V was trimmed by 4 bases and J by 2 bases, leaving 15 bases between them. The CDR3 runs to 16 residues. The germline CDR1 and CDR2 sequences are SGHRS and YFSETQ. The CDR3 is CASSGGAQGNTGELFF. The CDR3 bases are TGCGCCAGCAGCGGGGGGGCACAGGGAAACACCGGGGAGCTGTTTTTT.

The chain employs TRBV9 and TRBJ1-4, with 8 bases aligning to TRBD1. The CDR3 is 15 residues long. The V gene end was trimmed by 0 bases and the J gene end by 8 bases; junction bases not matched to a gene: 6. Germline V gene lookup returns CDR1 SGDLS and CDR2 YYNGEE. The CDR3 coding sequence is TGTGCCAGCAGCGTAGGGGGACAGGTTTTAGAAAAACTGTTTTTT. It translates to CASSVGGQVLEKLFF.

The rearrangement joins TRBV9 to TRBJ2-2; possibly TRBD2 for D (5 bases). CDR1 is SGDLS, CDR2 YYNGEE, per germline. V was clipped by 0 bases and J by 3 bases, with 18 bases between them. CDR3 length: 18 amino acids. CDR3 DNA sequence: TGTGCCAGCAGCGTAGCTGTGTCGTGGGAGTACCACACCGGGGAGCTGTTTTTT. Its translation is CASSVAVSWEYHTGELFF.